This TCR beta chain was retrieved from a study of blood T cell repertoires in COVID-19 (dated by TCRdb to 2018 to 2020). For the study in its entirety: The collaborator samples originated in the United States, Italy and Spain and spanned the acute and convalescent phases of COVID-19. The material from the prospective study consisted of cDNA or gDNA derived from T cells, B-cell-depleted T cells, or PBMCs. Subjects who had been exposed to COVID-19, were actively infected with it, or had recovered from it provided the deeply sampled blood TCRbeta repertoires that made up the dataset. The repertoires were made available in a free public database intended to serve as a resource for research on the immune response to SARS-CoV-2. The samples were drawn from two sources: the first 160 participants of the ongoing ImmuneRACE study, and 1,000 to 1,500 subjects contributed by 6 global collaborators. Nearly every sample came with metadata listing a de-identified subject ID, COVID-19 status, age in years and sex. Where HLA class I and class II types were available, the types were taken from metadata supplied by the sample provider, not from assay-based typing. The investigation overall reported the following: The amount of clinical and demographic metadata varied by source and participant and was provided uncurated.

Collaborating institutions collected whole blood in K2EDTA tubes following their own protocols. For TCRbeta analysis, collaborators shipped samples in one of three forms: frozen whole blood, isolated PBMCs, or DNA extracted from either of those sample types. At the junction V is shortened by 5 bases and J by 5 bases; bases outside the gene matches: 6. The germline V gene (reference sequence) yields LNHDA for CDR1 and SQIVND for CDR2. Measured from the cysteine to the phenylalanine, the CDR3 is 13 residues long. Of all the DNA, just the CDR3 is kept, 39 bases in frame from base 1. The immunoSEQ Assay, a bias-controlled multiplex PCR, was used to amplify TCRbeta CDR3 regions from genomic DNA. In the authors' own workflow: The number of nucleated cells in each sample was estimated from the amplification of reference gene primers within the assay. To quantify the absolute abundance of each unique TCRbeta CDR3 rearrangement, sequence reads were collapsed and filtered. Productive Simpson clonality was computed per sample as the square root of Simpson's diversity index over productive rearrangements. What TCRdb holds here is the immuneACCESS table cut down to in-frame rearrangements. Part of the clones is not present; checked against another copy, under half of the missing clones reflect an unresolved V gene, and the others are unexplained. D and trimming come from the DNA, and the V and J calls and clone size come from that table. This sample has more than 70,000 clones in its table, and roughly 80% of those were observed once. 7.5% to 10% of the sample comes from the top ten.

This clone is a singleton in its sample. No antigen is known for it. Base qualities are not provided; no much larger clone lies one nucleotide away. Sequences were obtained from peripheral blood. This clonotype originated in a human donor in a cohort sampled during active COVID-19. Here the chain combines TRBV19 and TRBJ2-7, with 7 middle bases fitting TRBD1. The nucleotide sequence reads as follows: TGTGCCAGTAGTGACAGGGCGGGCAACGAGCAGTACTTC. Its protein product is CASSDRAGNEQYF.